Described below is a single T cell receptor beta chain sequence and its context. The source of the sample is a study of T cells in Graves' hyperthyroidism and ophthalmopathy. Inclusion characteristics of ophthalmopathy patients comprised a Clinical Activity Score of at least 3, a NOSPECS grade of at least 4, and duration under 3 months. Germline V gives CDR1 MNHEY, CDR2 SVGEGT. The CDR3 covers 16 residues. Unmatched junction bases numbered 4, after V lost 0 bases and J lost 4 bases. Amplification yielded TCR beta CDR3 regions, with RNA transcripts as the source. Carried out on the TCR CDR3, a first-round RT-PCR used the HTBI primer set. TCRdb recomputed calls from the multiplex PCR reads with MiXCR, one row per CDR3 protein. The data contain fewer than 450,000 distinct CDR3 sequences, around 18% of them singletons.

The chain couples TRBV6-2 or TRBV6-3 to TRBJ2-5, with 11 bases that match TRBD2. The sequenced sample was blood. The origin of this receptor is a man aged 18 to 29 with Graves' ophthalmopathy. CDR3 sequence (DNA): TGTGCCAGCAGTTACTCGGCTAGCGGGGGGTTAGAGACCCAGTACTTC. It translates to CASSYSASGGLETQYF.